The 20 T cell receptor beta chains below come from one sample, sequenced in a study of beta chain features in type 1 diabetes. Expressed TCRB transcripts got sequenced, as all isolated RNA was reverse transcribed. The assay was immunoSEQ multiplex PCR, and TCRdb's table has in-frame clones only and misses some. Here the sample spans about 180,000 clones, around 13% being singletons. The sequenced sample was central memory CD4+ T cells from blood. These TCRs come from a woman younger than 30 in good health.

This clone occurred many times. The rearrangement uses TRBV6-6 and TRBJ2-5; no clear D. This CDR3 has 13 amino acids. Per the germline V gene, CDR1 is MNHNY and CDR2 is SVGAGI (reference sequence). Between the trimmed V and J ends, which lost 6 bases and 5 bases, there was a span of 13 bases. CDR3 region: CASSERNRETQYF. The CDR3 bases are TGTGCCAGCAGCGAGCGAAATCGGGAGACCCAGTACTTC.

The chain links TRBV30 to TRBJ2-1, with D possibly matching TRBD2 (5 bases). V shed 0 bases and J shed 7 bases, with 10 bases lying between them. CDR1 is GTSNPN and CDR2 is SVGIG in the germline V gene (reference sequence). This CDR3 is 13 amino acids long. The CDR3 loop is CAWSVLRVNEQFF. The CDR3 region has the DNA TGTGCCTGGAGTGTACTGAGGGTTAATGAGCAGTTCTTC. Supplemented by reference TRBV30 and TRBJ2-1, the full variable domain reads SQTIHQWPATLVQPVGSPLSLECTVEGTSNPNLYWYRQAAGRGLQLLFYSVGIGQISSEVPQNLSASRPQDRQFILSSKKLLLSDSGFYLCAWSVLRVNEQFFGPGTRLTVL.

This chain uses TRBV7-9 with TRBJ2-7; perhaps TRBD1 as D (6 bases). The length of the CDR3 is 14 residues. From germline, CDR1 is SEHNR and CDR2 FQNEAQ (reference sequence). V was trimmed by 5 bases and J by 3 bases, leaving 14 bases between them. Here the CDR3 DNA reads TGTGCCAGCAGCGCCCATGGGGGCCGCTACGAGCAGTACTTC. Translating gives CASSAHGGRYEQYF.

At least ten counts were recorded for this clone. The chain combines TRBV28 with TRBJ2-3; the match to TRBD1 covers 9 bases. Looked up from germline, CDR1 is MDHEN and CDR2 is SYDVKM. V lost 8 bases to trimming and J lost 2 bases; unmatched junction nucleotides: 11. The CDR3 is 16 residues long. The CDR3 DNA reads TGTGCCAGCGCACTACCAGGGACAGGGAACACAGATACGCAGTATTTT. It codes for CASALPGTGNTDTQYF.

This chain joins TRBV7-2 and TRBJ2-7, with 10 nucleotides matching TRBD1. The germline V gene encodes CDR1 SGHTA and CDR2 FQGNSA. The CDR3 length is 17 residues. V shed 5 bases and J 2 bases; nucleotides not matched to a gene: 12. The CDR3 nucleotides read TGTGCCAGCAGCCTCACGTCCCCCGGGACAGGGGCCTACGAGCAGTACTTC. This sequence encodes CASSLTSPGTGAYEQYF.

The chain has TRBV10-3 and TRBJ2-7; the match to TRBD2 covers 9 bases. J lost 3 bases, V lost 0 bases, and 6 bases had no gene match. CDR3 length: 16 amino acids. The germline V gene encodes CDR1 ENHRY and CDR2 SYGVKD. CDR3 in amino acids: CAISESPSGIFYEQYF. The DNA for the CDR3 is TGTGCCATCAGTGAGTCGCCTAGCGGGATCTTCTACGAGCAGTACTTC.

The chain recombines TRBV19 with TRBJ1-1; tentative D call: TRBD1 (5 bases). Trimming left V 3 bases short and J 3 bases short, with 11 bases between. The CDR3 spans 14 residues. CDR1 is LNHDA and CDR2 is SQIVND in the germline V gene (reference sequence). CDR3 in amino acids: CASSIGRAYTEAFF. Here the CDR3 DNA reads TGTGCCAGTAGTATCGGCAGGGCGTACACTGAAGCTTTCTTT.

V gene TRBV20-1 combines with J gene TRBJ2-4; TRBD1 might be the D (6 bases). Deletions cut 6 bases from V and 12 bases from J, with 15 bases between. The CDR3 contains 11 residues. Per germline, CDR1 DFQATT and CDR2 SNEGSKA (reference sequence). The CDR3 sequence is CSAVYRASQYF. The CDR3 DNA reads as TGCAGTGCGGTGTACAGGGCGTCTCAGTACTTC.

The V call is TRBV28, the J call TRBJ2-7, with 8 bases lining up with TRBD1. The CDR3 length is 15 residues. V trimming: 4 bases; J trimming: 6 bases; junction bases outside the gene matches: 11. Germline values: CDR1 MDHEN, CDR2 SYDVKM. CDR3 bases: TGTGCCAGCAGTTCGGTGGACAGGGAAAATGGCGAGCAGTACTTC. The encoded protein is CASSSVDRENGEQYF.

CDR3 DNA sequence: TGTGCCAGCAGCGTCGGGTTTTCCTACAATGAGCAGTTCTTC. This sequence encodes CASSVGFSYNEQFF. This chain uses TRBV9 with TRBJ2-1; D unclear. The CDR3 runs 14 residues. V was pared by 2 bases and J by 1 base, with 7 bases between. Germline-derived CDR1 and CDR2 are SGDLS and YYNGEE. The complete variable domain, with remaining parts taken from reference TRBV9 and TRBJ2-1, reads DSGVTQTPKHLITATGQRVTLRCSPRSGDLSVYWYQQSLDQGLQFLIQYYNGEERAKGNILERFSAQQFPDLHSELNLSSLELGDSALYFCASSVGFSYNEQFFGPGTRLTVL.

The rearrangement joins TRBV7-2 to TRBJ2-1, with 7 bases matching TRBD1. Germline V CDR1 and CDR2: SGHTA, FQGNSA. The CDR3 spans 17 residues. V gave up 0 bases and J gave up 0 bases; unmatched junction bases: 5. In nucleotides, the CDR3 is TGTGCCAGCAGCTTAGCGAAGGGGGCGAGCTCCTACAATGAGCAGTTCTTC. Its protein is CASSLAKGASSYNEQFF.

This clone occurred a few times. J is TRBJ2-3 and V is TRBV5-8; 12 bases match TRBD2. V lost 4 bases and J lost 4; bases outside the gene matches: 7. CDR3 length: 16 amino acids. CDR1 SGHTS and CDR2 YDEGEE come from the germline V gene. This CDR3 reads CASSPRLAGASDTQYF. Here the CDR3 DNA reads TGTGCCAGCAGCCCCCGACTAGCGGGAGCCTCAGATACGCAGTATTTT.

This clone was observed a handful of times. The J gene is TRBJ1-4, the V gene TRBV29-1, with 7 bases fitting TRBD1. The V gene end was trimmed by 4 bases and the J gene end by 11 bases; junction bases not matched to a gene: 7. The CDR3 consists of 12 residues. The germline gives CDR1 SQVTM, CDR2 ANQGSEA. The CDR3: CSVVRDSGKLFF. The CDR3 nucleotides read TGCAGCGTTGTCCGGGACAGTGGGAAACTGTTTTTT.

The V and J genes are TRBV27 and TRBJ1-5; TRBD1 agrees at 9 bases. Trimming took 6 bases from V and 6 from J; bases not matched to a gene: 9. CDR1 and CDR2 from the germline V gene are MNHEY and SMNVEV (reference sequence). This CDR3 is 15 amino acids long. CDR3: CASSPRGTGRQPQHF. CDR3 nucleotide sequence: TGTGCCAGCAGCCCAAGAGGGACAGGGCGTCAGCCCCAGCATTTT.

This clone was counted a few times. CDR3 in DNA: TGTGCCATCAGCGGACAGGGGAACACCGGGGAGCTGTTTTTT. Residues: CAISGQGNTGELFF. This chain joins TRBV10-3 and TRBJ2-2, with 8 bases that match TRBD1. The ends lost 6 bases at V and 1 base at J; junction bases unmatched: 1. The CDR3 covers 14 residues. The germline V gene encodes CDR1 ENHRY and CDR2 SYGVKD.

V gene TRBV5-4 combines with J gene TRBJ1-1, with D hard to call. The CDR3 is made up of 14 amino acids. Germline V CDR1 and CDR2: SGHNT, YYREEE (reference sequence). V was clipped by 1 base and J by 1 base, with 8 bases between them. CDR3 coding DNA: TGTGCCAGCAGCTTGCAACAGTCGAACACTGAAGCTTTCTTT. Protein: CASSLQQSNTEAFF. The full variable domain, with the rest looked up from reference TRBV5-4 and TRBJ1-1, is ETGVTQSPTHLIKTRGQQVTLRCSSQSGHNTVSWYQQALGQGPQFIFQYYREEENGRGNFPPRFSGLQFPNYSSELNVNALELDDSALYLCASSLQQSNTEAFFGQGTRLTVV.

The V and J genes are TRBV6-4 and TRBJ1-2, with 10 bases matching TRBD1. J gave up 5 bases and V 3 bases, and 6 bases lay outside the gene matches. Germline V gene data show CDR1 as MRHNA and CDR2 as SNTAGT. The length of the CDR3 is 15 residues. This CDR3 reads CASSESTGGSYGYTF. Here the CDR3 DNA reads TGTGCCAGCAGTGAATCGACAGGGGGCTCTTATGGCTACACCTTC.

The CDR3 region is CASLTGGDEKLFF. DNA for the CDR3: TGTGCCAGCTTGACAGGCGGCGATGAAAAACTGTTTTTT. This chain connects TRBV6-6 to TRBJ1-4; possible D gene TRBD1, 6 bases. Germline V gene sequence: CDR1 MNHNY, CDR2 SVGAGI (reference sequence). Trimming shortened V by 8 bases and J by 6 bases, and 13 bases separated the two germline ends. The CDR3 has 13 residues.

This clone was detected only a few times. This rearrangement joins TRBV25-1 to TRBJ2-2; 10 bases map to TRBD2. CDR1 and CDR2 (germline): MGHDK, SYGVNS. The CDR3 spans 15 residues. V trimming: 4 bases; J trimming: 6 bases; junction bases outside the gene matches: 5. The DNA of the CDR3 is TGTGCCAGCAGTGCACTAGCGGGGATCCCCGGGGAGCTGTTTTTT. Amino acid sequence: CASSALAGIPGELFF.

This clone appeared once. The rearrangement links TRBV9 to TRBJ2-3, with TRBD2 matching over 11 bases. Per the germline V gene, CDR1 is SGDLS and CDR2 is YYNGEE. Germline trimming cut 4 bases from V and 4 bases from J; bases unmatched to any gene: 5. The CDR3 has 15 residues. CDR3 protein: CASSQTSGRADTQYF. The DNA of the CDR3 is TGTGCCAGCAGCCAAACTAGCGGGAGAGCAGATACGCAGTATTTT.